These 16 T cell receptor beta chains came from one sample sequenced in a study of metastatic and nonmetastatic thyroid tumors. All patients were untreated before thyroid surgery. With MiXCR, TCRdb reprocessed the PCR reads. The sample contains 3,500 to 4,500 clones, about 24% of which appear only once. The sequencing input was tumor tissue. All receptors derive from a male donor with papillary thyroid cancer or a benign thyroid nodule (not recorded which). Some clones in this sample may be carry-over from other donors' samples.

This clone is labeled as large. The rearrangement uses TRBV19 and TRBJ2-3; D possibly corresponds to TRBD1 (6 bases). The V gene's germline CDR1 is LNHDA and CDR2 SQIVND (reference sequence). Trimming removed 1 base at V and 1 base at J, with 9 bases between. CDR3 length equals 15 residues. CDR3 DNA sequence: TGTGCCAGTAGTATAGCGGACAGTCGCACAGATACGCAGTATTTT. It specifies CASSIADSRTDTQYF.

This clone qualifies as medium-sized. CDR3 DNA: TGCAGTGCCCCGCTGGCAGGGTTATCACCCCTCCACTTT. As protein: CSAPLAGLSPLHF. V usage is TRBV20-1 and J usage is TRBJ1-6; a weak D match, TRBD1 (5 bases). Germline V gives CDR1 DFQATT, CDR2 SNEGSKA (reference sequence). This CDR3 spans 13 amino acids. Trimming took off 6 bases at V and 10 bases at J, with 16 bases between the two ends.

This chain uses TRBV4-1 with TRBJ2-6; D remains unclear. The CDR3 spans 15 residues. V was pared by 1 base and J by 0 bases, with 4 bases between. Germline V gene data show CDR1 as MGHRA and CDR2 as YSYEKL. This chain's CDR3 is CASSQGTSGANVLTF. The CDR3 DNA follows: TGCGCCAGCAGCCAAGGCACCTCTGGGGCCAACGTCCTGACTTTC.

The CDR3 DNA reads as TGTGCCAGCAGTTACTCAGGGGGCTCTGGGGCCAACGTCCTGACTTTC. It translates to CASSYSGGSGANVLTF. V gene TRBV6-6 combines with J gene TRBJ2-6; maybe TRBD1 (6 bases). Between the trimmed V and J ends, which lost 0 bases and 0 bases, there was a span of 6 bases. This CDR3 contains 16 residues. Germline CDR1 is MNHNY and CDR2 is SVGAGI (reference sequence).

This clone showed up many times. This sequence joins TRBV4-1 and TRBJ2-7; D might be TRBD1 (7 bases). There are 17 residues in the CDR3. The V and J ends lost 3 bases and 2 bases respectively, with 20 bases between them. Germline assignment: CDR1 MGHRA and CDR2 YSYEKL. CDR3 in amino acids: CASSQATGGRGAYEQYF. CDR3 coding DNA: TGCGCCAGCAGCCAGGCTACCGGGGGCAGGGGGGCCTACGAGCAGTACTTC.

This clone came up many times. The V gene is TRBV30, the J gene TRBJ1-1, with 8 bases lining up with TRBD1. Germline CDR1 is GTSNPN and CDR2 is SVGIG (reference sequence). The CDR3 sequence is 15 residues long. After removal of 2 bases from V and 5 bases from J, the junction contained 10 bases not matched to a gene. The CDR3 region is CAWSLFGQGNTEAFF. The DNA for the CDR3 is TGTGCCTGGAGTCTTTTCGGACAGGGTAATACTGAAGCTTTCTTT.

This clone is medium-sized. V is TRBV25-1 and J is TRBJ1-3, with unresolved D. Germline CDR1 and CDR2: MGHDK and SYGVNS. Trimming took 7 bases from V and 3 from J, leaving 10 bases between them. The CDR3 is 13 amino acids. CDR3 nucleotide sequence: TGTGCCAGCAAACCTTACCGTGGAAACACCATATATTTT. It encodes CASKPYRGNTIYF.

V usage is TRBV7-3 and J usage is TRBJ2-1; no definite D call. Germline loops: CDR1 SGHTA, CDR2 FQGTGA. CDR3 size: 15 residues. V was pared by 5 bases and J by 0 bases, with 11 bases between. DNA of the CDR3: TGTGCCAGCAGCCCCTTTGTTGGCTCCTACAATGAGCAGTTCTTC. This encodes CASSPFVGSYNEQFF.

This clone is medium-sized (0.01 to 0.1%) in the sample. J is TRBJ2-2 and V is TRBV11-2; D gene unclear. The CDR3 consists of 16 residues. Looked up from germline, CDR1 is SGHAT and CDR2 is FQNNGV. V was clipped by 4 bases and J by 0 bases, with 12 bases between them. The CDR3 coding sequence is TGTGCCAGCAGCTCGATCTGGGGAACGAACACCGGGGAGCTGTTTTTT. It codes for CASSSIWGTNTGELFF.

This clone was observed a handful of times. The CDR3 loop is CASSPYPGEYEQYF. The CDR3 region has the DNA TGTGCCAGCAGTCCCTACCCAGGGGAGTACGAGCAGTACTTC. V usage is TRBV12-3 or TRBV12-4 and J usage is TRBJ2-7; weak D call: TRBD1 (6 bases). Trimming removed 5 bases at V and 4 bases at J, with 15 bases between. The CDR3 is 14 amino acids.

This clone counts as medium-sized. J is TRBJ2-7 and V is TRBV29-1, with 10 bases matching TRBD1. J gave up 2 bases and V 0 bases, and 7 bases lay outside the gene matches. Germline assignment: CDR1 SQVTM and CDR2 ANQGSEA. The CDR3 is made up of 16 amino acids. The CDR3 DNA follows: TGCAGCGTTGAAGAAGGCGGGACAGGGGAGACCTACGAGCAGTACTTC. Translated, it gives CSVEEGGTGETYEQYF.

The table lists this clone with a few counts. V usage is TRBV20-1 and J usage is TRBJ2-1, with 15 bases matching TRBD2. The CDR3 length is 18 residues. The J segment lost 1 base and the V segment lost 4 bases, leaving 8 bases of the junction unmatched. Germline V gene sequence: CDR1 DFQATT, CDR2 SNEGSKA (reference sequence). CDR3 region: CSATRPGLAGGSYNEQFF. As DNA, the CDR3 is TGCAGTGCTACCCGACCGGGACTAGCGGGGGGTTCCTACAATGAGCAGTTCTTC.

The gene calls are TRBV10-3 and TRBJ1-1; weak D call: TRBD1 (6 bases). Trimming took 0 bases from V and 6 from J, leaving 14 bases between them. Germline-derived CDR1 and CDR2 are ENHRY and SYGVKD. The CDR3 length is 15 residues. This chain's CDR3 is CAISESVGGKPEAFF. The CDR3 nucleotides are TGTGCCATCAGTGAGTCCGTAGGGGGTAAACCTGAAGCTTTCTTT.

This clone is categorized as medium-sized. V usage is TRBV10-2 and J usage is TRBJ2-4; TRBD2 agrees at 12 bases. The germline CDR1 and CDR2 sequences are WSHSY and SAAADI. The CDR3 consists of 14 residues. V was clipped by 4 bases and J by 13 bases; unmatched bases: 8. CDR3: CASSVKTSGSGQYF. The CDR3 DNA reads as TGCGCCAGCAGTGTAAAGACTAGCGGGAGCGGGCAGTACTTC.

By frequency in the sample, this clone is medium-sized (0.01 to 0.1%). This chain joins TRBV6-1 and TRBJ2-1; 7 nucleotides align to TRBD1. V lost 5 bases and J lost 6; bases outside the gene matches: 7. Germline V CDR1 and CDR2: MNHNS, SASEGT. This CDR3 region has 14 residues. CDR3 residues: CASSLRGLGNEQFF. The CDR3 DNA reads TGTGCCAGCAGTTTAAGGGGGCTCGGCAATGAGCAGTTCTTC.

By its share, this clone is medium-sized. This chain uses TRBV28 with TRBJ1-3; D ambiguous. CDR3 length: 16 amino acids. Between the trimmed V and J ends, which lost 5 bases and 2 bases, there was a span of 16 bases. CDR1 MDHEN and CDR2 SYDVKM come from the germline V gene. The CDR3 DNA sequence: TGTGCCAGCAGTACCCATGTCCTCTCAGCTGGAAACACCATATATTTT. It is translated as CASSTHVLSAGNTIYF.